The 12 T cell receptor beta chains listed next were all sequenced from one sample in a study of T cell repertoires in cytomegalovirus infection. Which antigens these TCRs recognize remains unknown. TCRdb re-called the reads through MiXCR, storing one row per CDR3 protein. The sample has tens of thousands of distinct CDR3 sequences; 42% are singletons. Here the sequenced sample was CD8+ T cells from cultured PBMCs, taken from culture after CMV antigen stimulation. Receptors were obtained from a human donor in good health (CMV status not recorded). Some clones in this sample may be carry-over from other donors' samples.

This clonotype was counted only a few times. The V gene is TRBV13, the J gene TRBJ2-5, with TRBD2 matching over 10 bases. This CDR3 region has 16 residues. Germline CDR1 reads PRHDT; CDR2 reads FYEKMQ (reference sequence). The junction had 7 bases not matched to a gene; V was cut back by 5 bases and J by 1 base. CDR3 loop: CASSPGTSEGQETQYF. The DNA of the CDR3 is TGTGCCAGCAGCCCCGGGACTAGCGAGGGCCAAGAGACCCAGTACTTC.

The chain uses TRBV6-5 and TRBJ1-1; D is unclear. Germline V gives CDR1 MNHEY, CDR2 SVGAGI. CDR3 length equals 15 residues. Trimming removed 0 bases at V and 1 base at J, with 9 bases between. The CDR3 protein is CASSYSMTENTEAFF. CDR3 DNA sequence: TGTGCCAGCAGTTACTCGATGACGGAGAACACTGAAGCTTTCTTT.

This clonotype was recorded at least ten times. The gene calls are TRBV6-5 and TRBJ2-7, with TRBD2 matching 14 bases. The CDR3 totals 18 residues. Trimming removed 0 bases from V and 4 bases from J; junction bases left unmatched: 8. Per the germline V gene, CDR1 is MNHEY and CDR2 is SVGAGI. CDR3 protein: CASSYSRTSGRIQYEQYF. The CDR3, as DNA: TGTGCCAGCAGTTACTCGAGGACTAGCGGGAGGATCCAATACGAGCAGTACTTC.

J is TRBJ1-1 and V is TRBV13; D uncertain. There are 16 residues in the CDR3. V gave up 5 bases and J gave up 5 bases, with 21 bases separating them. Germline values: CDR1 PRHDT, CDR2 FYEKMQ (reference sequence). CDR3 sequence (DNA): TGTGCCAGCAGCCTAACCTTAAGAGGGCTATGGACTGAAGCTTTCTTT. It is translated as CASSLTLRGLWTEAFF.

The chain recombines TRBV7-8 with TRBJ1-5; 11 nucleotides line up with TRBD1. J was trimmed by 3 bases and V by 5 bases; bases with no gene match: 6. Germline V gene sequence: CDR1 SGHVS, CDR2 FQNEAQ. The CDR3 consists of 16 residues. CDR3 amino acids: CASSLRTGGPNQPQHF. CDR3 coding DNA: TGTGCCAGCAGCCTACGGACAGGGGGCCCCAATCAGCCCCAGCATTTT.

The chain combines TRBV7-8 with TRBJ2-7, with no clear D. This CDR3 region has 12 residues. Germline CDR1 and CDR2: SGHVS and FQNEAQ. Trimming shortened V by 5 bases and J by 0 bases, and 5 bases separated the two germline ends. The CDR3 sequence is CASSLPSYEQYF. DNA of the CDR3: TGTGCCAGCAGCCTCCCCTCCTACGAGCAGTACTTC. Variable domain in full (rest from reference TRBV7-8 and TRBJ2-7): GAGVSQSPRYKVAKRGQDVALRCDPISGHVSLFWYQQALGQGPEFLTYFQNEAQLDKSGLPSDRFFAERPEGSVSTLKIQRTQQEDSAVYLCASSLPSYEQYFGPGTRLTVT.

This clonotype appeared a few times. The chain employs TRBV20-1 and TRBJ1-4; unclear D gene. Germline CDR1 DFQATT, CDR2 SNEGSKA (reference sequence). The germline V and J ends were trimmed by 0 bases and 0 bases, with 17 bases remaining between them. CDR3 size: 18 residues. The CDR3, as DNA: TGCAGTGCTAGAGATTACGGCACATCGTCTTCAACTAATGAAAAACTGTTTTTT. This encodes CSARDYGTSSSTNEKLFF.

The rearrangement joins TRBV28 to TRBJ1-6; TRBD1 is a possible D gene (5 bases). V dropped 2 bases and J dropped 8 bases, with 13 bases sitting between them. Germline assignment: CDR1 MDHEN and CDR2 SYDVKM. The CDR3 sequence is 15 residues long. The CDR3 DNA sequence: TGTGCCAGCAGTTTAGAACGAGGGGTGGATTCACCCCTCCACTTT. Amino acids: CASSLERGVDSPLHF.

This clonotype has a handful of counts. The chain uses TRBV19 and TRBJ2-2, with 8 bases lining up with TRBD1. Germline trimming cut 7 bases from V and 4 bases from J; bases unmatched to any gene: 2. Germline CDR1 and CDR2: LNHDA and SQIVND (reference sequence). This CDR3 is 13 amino acids long. The CDR3 loop reads CASKDRGTGELFF. Here the CDR3 DNA reads TGTGCCAGTAAAGACAGGGGCACCGGGGAGCTGTTTTTT.

J is TRBJ2-1 and V is TRBV6-6; maybe TRBD2 (5 bases). Per the germline V gene, CDR1 is MNHNY and CDR2 is SVGAGI (reference sequence). V dropped 4 bases and J dropped 10 bases, with 17 bases sitting between them. The length of the CDR3 is 14 residues. The CDR3, as DNA: TGTGCCAGCAGTTCTTTTCCTAGGAGGTCGGAGCAGTTCTTC. Translating it yields CASSSFPRRSEQFF.

The sample holds a few counts of this clonotype. The J gene is TRBJ2-7, the V gene TRBV15, with TRBD2 identical over 10 bases. CDR3 length: 19 residues. J was trimmed by 2 bases and V by 0 bases; bases with no gene match: 13. Germline V gene lookup returns CDR1 LNHNV and CDR2 YYDKDF (reference sequence). CDR3 nucleotides: TGTGCCACCAGCAGAGATCGAGGAGTAGCGGGAGGCCTTGCCTACGAGCAGTACTTC. Amino acids: CATSRDRGVAGGLAYEQYF.

This clonotype was seen ten or more times. The chain has TRBV29-1 and TRBJ2-7, with D tentatively TRBD1 or TRBD2 (5 bases each). This CDR3 comprises 11 residues. The germline V and J ends were trimmed by 4 bases and 4 bases, with 8 bases remaining between them. The germline V gene encodes CDR1 SQVTM and CDR2 ANQGSEA. The CDR3 sequence: CSVGGKYEQYF. DNA of the CDR3: TGCAGCGTTGGGGGGAAATACGAGCAGTACTTC.